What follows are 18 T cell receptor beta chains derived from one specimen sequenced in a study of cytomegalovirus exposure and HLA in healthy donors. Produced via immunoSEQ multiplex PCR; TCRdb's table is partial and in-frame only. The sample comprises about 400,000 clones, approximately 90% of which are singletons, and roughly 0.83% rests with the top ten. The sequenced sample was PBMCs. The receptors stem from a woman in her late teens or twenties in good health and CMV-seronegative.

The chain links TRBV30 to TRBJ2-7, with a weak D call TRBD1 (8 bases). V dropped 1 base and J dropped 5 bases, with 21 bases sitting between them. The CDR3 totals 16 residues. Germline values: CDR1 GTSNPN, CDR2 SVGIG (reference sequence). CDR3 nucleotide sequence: TGTGCCTGGAGTGACAACCTTGACAGGGGAGGGGACGAGCAGTACTTC. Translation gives CAWSDNLDRGGDEQYF.

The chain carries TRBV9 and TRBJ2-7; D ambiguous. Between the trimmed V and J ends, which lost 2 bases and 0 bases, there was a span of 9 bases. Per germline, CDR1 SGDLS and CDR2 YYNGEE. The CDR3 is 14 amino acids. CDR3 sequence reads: CASSVGSSSYEQYF. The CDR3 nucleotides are TGTGCCAGCAGCGTGGGCAGTAGCTCCTACGAGCAGTACTTC. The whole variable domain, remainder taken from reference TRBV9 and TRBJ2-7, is DSGVTQTPKHLITATGQRVTLRCSPRSGDLSVYWYQQSLDQGLQFLIQYYNGEERAKGNILERFSAQQFPDLHSELNLSSLELGDSALYFCASSVGSSSYEQYFGPGTRLTVT.

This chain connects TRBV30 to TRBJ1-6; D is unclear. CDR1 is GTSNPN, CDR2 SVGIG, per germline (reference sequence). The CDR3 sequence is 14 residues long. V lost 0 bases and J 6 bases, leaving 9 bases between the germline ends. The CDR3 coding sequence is TGTGCCTGGAGTGTGGGAGTCAGTAATTCACCCCTCCACTTT. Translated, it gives CAWSVGVSNSPLHF.

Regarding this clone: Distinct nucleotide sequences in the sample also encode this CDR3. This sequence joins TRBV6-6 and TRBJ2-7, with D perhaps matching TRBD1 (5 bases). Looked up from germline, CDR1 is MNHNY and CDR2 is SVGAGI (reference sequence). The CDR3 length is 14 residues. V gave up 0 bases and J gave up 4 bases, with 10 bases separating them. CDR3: CASSYSTDSYEQYF. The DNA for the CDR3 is TGTGCCAGCAGTTACTCGACCGACAGTTACGAGCAGTACTTC.

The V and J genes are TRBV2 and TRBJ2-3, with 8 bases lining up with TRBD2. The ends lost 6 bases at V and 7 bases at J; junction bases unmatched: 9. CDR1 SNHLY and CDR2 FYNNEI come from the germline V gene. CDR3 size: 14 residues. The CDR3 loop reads CASRGLSGGYTQYF. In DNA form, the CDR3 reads TGTGCCAGCAGGGGACTCTCGGGGGGGTATACGCAGTATTTT.

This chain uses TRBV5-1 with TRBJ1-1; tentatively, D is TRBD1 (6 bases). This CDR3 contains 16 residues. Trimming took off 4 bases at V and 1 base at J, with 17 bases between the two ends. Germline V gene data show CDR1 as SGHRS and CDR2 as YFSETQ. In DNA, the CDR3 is TGCGCCAGCAGCCTACCACCCGGGACAACGAACACTGAAGCTTTCTTT. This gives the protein CASSLPPGTTNTEAFF.

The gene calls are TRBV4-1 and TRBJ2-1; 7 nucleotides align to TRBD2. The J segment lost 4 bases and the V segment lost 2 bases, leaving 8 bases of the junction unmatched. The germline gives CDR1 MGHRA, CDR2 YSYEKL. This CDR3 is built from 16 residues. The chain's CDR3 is CASSQTSVRGYNEQFF. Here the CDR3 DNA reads TGCGCCAGCAGCCAAACTAGCGTCCGAGGGTACAATGAGCAGTTCTTC.

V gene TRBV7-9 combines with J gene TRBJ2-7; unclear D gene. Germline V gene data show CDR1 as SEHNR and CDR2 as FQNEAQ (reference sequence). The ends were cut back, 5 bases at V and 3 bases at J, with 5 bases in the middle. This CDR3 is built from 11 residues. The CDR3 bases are TGTGCCAGCAGCGCGAGCTACGAGCAGTACTTC. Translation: CASSASYEQYF.

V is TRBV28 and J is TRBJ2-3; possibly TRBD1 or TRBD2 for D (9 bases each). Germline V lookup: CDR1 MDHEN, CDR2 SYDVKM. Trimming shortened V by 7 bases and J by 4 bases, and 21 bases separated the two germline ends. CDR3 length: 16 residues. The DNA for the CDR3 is TGTGCCAGCACCGGACAGGGGATAGCGGGAGCAGATACGCAGTATTTT. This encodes CASTGQGIAGADTQYF.

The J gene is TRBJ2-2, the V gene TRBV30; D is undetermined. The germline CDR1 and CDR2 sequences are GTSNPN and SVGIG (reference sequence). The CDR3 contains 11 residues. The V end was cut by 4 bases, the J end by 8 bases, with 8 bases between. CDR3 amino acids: CAWTSIGELFF. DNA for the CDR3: TGTGCCTGGACTAGTATAGGGGAGCTGTTTTTT.

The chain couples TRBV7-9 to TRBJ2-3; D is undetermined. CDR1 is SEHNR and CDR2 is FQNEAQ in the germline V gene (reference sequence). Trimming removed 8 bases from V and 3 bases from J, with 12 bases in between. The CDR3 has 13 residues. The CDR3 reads CASDVQATDTQYF. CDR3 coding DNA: TGTGCCAGCGATGTGCAGGCGACAGATACGCAGTATTTT.

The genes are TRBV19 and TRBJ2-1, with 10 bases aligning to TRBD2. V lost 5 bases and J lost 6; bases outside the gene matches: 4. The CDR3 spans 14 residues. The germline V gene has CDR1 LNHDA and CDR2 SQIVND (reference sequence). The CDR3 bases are TGTGCCAGTAGTCTGAGCGGGGGGGTCAATGAGCAGTTCTTC. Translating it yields CASSLSGGVNEQFF.

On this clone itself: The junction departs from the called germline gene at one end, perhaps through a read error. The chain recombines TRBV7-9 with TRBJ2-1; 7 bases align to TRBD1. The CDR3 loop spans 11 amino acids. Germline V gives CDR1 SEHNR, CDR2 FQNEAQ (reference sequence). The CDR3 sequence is CASSFGQVWVF. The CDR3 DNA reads TGTGCCAGCAGCTTCGGACAGGTCTGGGTCTTC.

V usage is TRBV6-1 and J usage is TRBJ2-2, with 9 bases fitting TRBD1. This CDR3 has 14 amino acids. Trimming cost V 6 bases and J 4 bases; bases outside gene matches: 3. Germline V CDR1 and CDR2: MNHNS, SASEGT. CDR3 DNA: TGTGCCAGCAGGGACAGGGGTCGCACCGGGGAGCTGTTTTTT. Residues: CASRDRGRTGELFF.

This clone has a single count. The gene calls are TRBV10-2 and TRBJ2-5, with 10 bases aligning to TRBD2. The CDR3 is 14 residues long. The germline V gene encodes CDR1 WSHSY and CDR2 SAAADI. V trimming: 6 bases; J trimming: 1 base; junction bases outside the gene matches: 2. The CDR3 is CASRASGSQETQYF. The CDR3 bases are TGCGCCAGCAGGGCTAGCGGGAGCCAAGAGACCCAGTACTTC.

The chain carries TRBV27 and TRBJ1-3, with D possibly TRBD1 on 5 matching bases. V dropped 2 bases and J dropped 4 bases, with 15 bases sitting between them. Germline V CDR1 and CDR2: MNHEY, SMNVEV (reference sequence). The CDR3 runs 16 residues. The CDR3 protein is CASSLSYGGSGNTIYF. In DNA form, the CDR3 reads TGTGCCAGCAGTTTAAGTTATGGGGGGTCAGGAAACACCATATATTTT.

The CDR3 region is CASSLGAGGLYQETQYF. CDR3 sequence (DNA): TGCGCCAGCAGCTTGGGAGCGGGAGGGTTGTACCAAGAGACCCAGTACTTC. The V call is TRBV5-1, the J call TRBJ2-5, with 10 bases fitting TRBD2. CDR3 length equals 17 residues. Unmatched junction bases numbered 5, after V lost 0 bases and J lost 0 bases. Germline assignment: CDR1 SGHRS and CDR2 YFSETQ.

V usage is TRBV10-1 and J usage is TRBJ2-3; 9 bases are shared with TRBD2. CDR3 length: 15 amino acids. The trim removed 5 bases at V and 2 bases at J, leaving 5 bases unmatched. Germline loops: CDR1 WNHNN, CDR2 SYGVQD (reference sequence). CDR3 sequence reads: CASSTTSGFTDTQYF. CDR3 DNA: TGCGCCAGCAGTACGACTAGCGGATTCACAGATACGCAGTATTTT.